This T cell receptor beta chain was sequenced in a study of immune cell composition in non-small cell lung cancer. Study outcomes and limitations: Tumour-associated clones >0.5% occurred in under 35% of adenocarcinomas, roughly 80% of squamous.

Normal lung sampling was at least 3 cm from the tumour, as distant as possible. Germline V gene data show CDR1 as SGDLS and CDR2 as YYNGEE. The CDR3 has 15 amino acids. The V end was cut by 4 bases, the J end by 5 bases, with 15 bases between. On this clone itself: The antigen is unknown.

Assay used: immunoSEQ multiplex PCR; TCRdb lists only in-frame clones, some missing. The sample carries 3,000 to 4,000 clones, roughly 84% recorded once. The sequence was collected from a human donor with non-small cell lung cancer. Sequenced sample: non-adjacent lung tissue. The chain is built from TRBV9 and TRBJ1-4; D is possibly TRBD1 (6 bases). The CDR3 nucleotides read TGTGCCAGCAGCACACCACAGGGAGGGAATGAAAAACTGTTTTTT. Amino acid sequence: CASSTPQGGNEKLFF.